This T cell receptor beta chain was captured by sequencing in a study of blood T cell repertoires in COVID-19. Whole-study context: Sites across the United States, Italy and Spain contributed samples from acute and convalescent COVID-19.

In this sample, this clone turned up a few times. At the DNA level, this CDR3 is encoded by other sequences in the same sample as well. This CDR3 spans 14 amino acids. V shed 4 bases and J 1 base; nucleotides not matched to a gene: 1. Germline loops: CDR1 SEHNR, CDR2 FQNEAQ (reference sequence). Sequenced by immunoSEQ multiplex PCR; TCRdb stores in-frame clones only, minus some. The table shows about 87,000 clones, with approximately 85% occurring only once. V gene TRBV7-9 combines with J gene TRBJ1-1, with TRBD1 identical over 9 bases. The sample taken for sequencing was peripheral blood. The clonotype comes from a woman aged 80 or over with COVID-19, enrolled during active disease. The CDR3 loop is CASSSGQGNTEAFF. The CDR3 DNA reads TGTGCCAGCAGCTCGGGACAGGGGAACACTGAAGCTTTCTTT.